This TCR beta chain was documented in a study of human T cells and chemical hapten exposure. This clonotype was found a few times. J lost 7 bases, V lost 2 bases, and 7 bases had no gene match. From germline, CDR1 is SGHDN and CDR2 FVKESK. The CDR3 is 15 amino acids. TCRdb used MiXCR to reprocess the RACE reads, holding one entry per CDR3 protein. This table holds some 88,000 distinct CDR3 sequences, around 10% found once. The time point here: patch test 2, 6 weeks after DPC sensitization. The treatment was: therapeutic diphenylcyclopropenone sensitization with weekly scalp DPC. This chain connects TRBV14 to TRBJ2-1, with 8 nucleotides matching TRBD1. The receptor comes from a middle-aged man with alopecia areata. Some clones in this sample may be carry-over from other donors' samples. The material was whole blood, obtained in connection with sensitization to the hapten diphenylcyclopropenone (DPC). The CDR3, as DNA: TGTGCCAGCAGCCAATACCGACAGGGGTTTAATGAGCAGTTCTTC. Translated: CASSQYRQGFNEQFF.